These 17 T cell receptor beta chains share one sample of origin, sequenced in a study of blood T cell repertoires in COVID-19. Measured with immunoSEQ multiplex PCR; TCRdb has only the in-frame clones, and not every one. The repertoire holds around 230,000 clones, roughly 90% seen once, with about 4% in the top ten. Input material: PBMCs or T cells enriched from blood (not recorded which). These receptors all stem from a middle-aged woman with acute COVID-19.

V gene TRBV12-5 combines with J gene TRBJ1-5; 10 nucleotides align to TRBD1. The CDR3 is made up of 14 amino acids. V gave up 3 bases and J gave up 8 bases; unmatched junction bases: 4. Germline assignment: CDR1 LGHNT and CDR2 FRNRAP. The CDR3 DNA reads TGTGCTAGTGGTTTAGGACAGGGGGGGGAGCCCCAGCATTTT. Residues: CASGLGQGGEPQHF.

This chain links TRBV2 with TRBJ1-2, with 7 bases aligning to TRBD1. The CDR3 loop spans 16 amino acids. V lost 3 bases, J lost 3 bases, and 10 bases stayed unmatched. Germline V gene lookup returns CDR1 SNHLY and CDR2 FYNNEI. The CDR3 nucleotides are TGTGCCAGCAGTGATCTCCGTGACAGGGATTACTATGGCTACACCTTC. Encoded protein: CASSDLRDRDYYGYTF.

The chain has TRBV3-1 (or the pseudogene TRBV3-2) and TRBJ2-7; D not resolved. With 4 bases removed from V and 6 bases from J, the gap between germline ends came to 16 bases. Germline assignment: CDR1 LGHDT and CDR2 YNNKEL (reference sequence). The CDR3 sequence is 14 residues long. CDR3 sequence: CASSPSSGRIEQYV. As DNA, the CDR3 is TGTGCCAGCAGCCCATCGTCGGGTCGCATCGAGCAGTACGTC.

The DNA of the CDR3 is TGTGCCACCAGTGACCTTTACGAGCAGTACTTC. It encodes CATSDLYEQYF. This chain links TRBV24-1 with TRBJ2-7, with no clear D. Trimming shortened V by 4 bases and J by 4 bases, and 4 bases separated the two germline ends. Germline CDR1 is KGHDR and CDR2 is SFDVKD. The CDR3 has 11 amino acids.

The chain carries TRBV6-5 and TRBJ1-2, with 7 nucleotides matching TRBD1. The ends lost 5 bases at V and 5 bases at J; junction bases unmatched: 8. The germline gives CDR1 MNHEY, CDR2 SVGAGI. The length of the CDR3 is 14 residues. CDR3 sequence reads: CASSRQGNPYGYTF. As DNA, the CDR3 is TGTGCCAGCAGTCGACAGGGAAATCCATATGGCTACACCTTC.

This chain connects TRBV24-1 to TRBJ1-2, with D perhaps TRBD1 (5 bases). Germline V CDR1 and CDR2: KGHDR, SFDVKD. V lost 6 bases, J lost 8 bases, and 18 bases lay in between. The CDR3 spans 14 residues. DNA of the CDR3: TGTGCCACCAGTCCGGAGGGGCTGAGTGGCGGCTACACCTTC. It translates to CATSPEGLSGGYTF.

The table lists this clone with a few counts. Other DNA sequences in the sample encode the same CDR3. J is TRBJ1-5 and V is TRBV7-2; 7 bases line up with TRBD1. Germline-derived CDR1 and CDR2 are SGHTA and FQGNSA. The CDR3 covers 15 residues. The J segment lost 5 bases and the V segment lost 5 bases, leaving 9 bases of the junction unmatched. For the CDR3, the DNA is TGTGCCAGCAGCCCTAGGACAGGTGGCTATCAGCCCCAGCATTTT. Amino acid sequence: CASSPRTGGYQPQHF.

V and J are TRBV20-1 and TRBJ1-1, with D tentatively TRBD1 (5 bases). Germline values: CDR1 DFQATT, CDR2 SNEGSKA (reference sequence). The CDR3 extends over 13 amino acids. The V gene lost 3 bases and the J gene lost 5 bases, with 13 bases spanning the gap. CDR3 region: CSASLVGGTEAFF. For the CDR3, the DNA is TGCAGTGCTAGTCTCGTCGGGGGAACTGAAGCTTTCTTT.

The count of this clone is one. The chain combines TRBV6-6 with TRBJ2-7; weak D call: TRBD1 (5 bases). The CDR3 length is 14 residues. CDR1 is MNHNY and CDR2 is SVGAGI in the germline V gene (reference sequence). Trimming shortened V by 0 bases and J by 2 bases, and 8 bases separated the two germline ends. The CDR3: CASSYSSRAYEQYF. As DNA, the CDR3 is TGTGCCAGCAGTTACTCCTCCAGGGCCTACGAGCAGTACTTC.

Here the CDR3 reads CASSFGRGPYNSPLHF. CDR3 DNA sequence: TGCGCCAGCAGCTTTGGGCGGGGTCCCTATAATTCACCCCTCCACTTT. The rearrangement links TRBV5-1 to TRBJ1-6, with D unresolved. The CDR3 covers 16 residues. Trimming shortened V by 2 bases and J by 2 bases, and 11 bases separated the two germline ends. Per the germline V gene, CDR1 is SGHRS and CDR2 is YFSETQ.

V gene TRBV30 combines with J gene TRBJ1-1, with TRBD1 as a possible D gene (6 bases). The CDR3 is 13 amino acids. V was clipped by 1 base and J by 5 bases, with 11 bases between them. From germline, CDR1 is GTSNPN and CDR2 SVGIG (reference sequence). The CDR3 region has the DNA TGTGCCTGGAGTGGGACAGCTGAAACTGAAGCTTTCTTT. Its translation: CAWSGTAETEAFF.

This chain connects TRBV7-9 to TRBJ2-7; possibly TRBD2 for D (5 bases). Germline V gives CDR1 SEHNR, CDR2 FQNEAQ (reference sequence). Trimming stripped 2 bases from V and 7 bases from J, with 15 bases between. The CDR3 loop spans 14 amino acids. CDR3 amino acids: CASSLTTSSGEQYV. The DNA of the CDR3 is TGTGCCAGCAGCTTAACTACATCGTCGGGGGAGCAGTACGTC.

This sequence joins TRBV5-1 and TRBJ1-2; D ambiguous. The CDR3 runs 15 residues. V shed 3 bases and J shed 8 bases, with 20 bases lying between them. CDR1 is SGHRS and CDR2 is YFSETQ in the germline V gene. CDR3 sequence (DNA): TGCGCCAGCAGCTCCAACCGGGTCACCGATGAGGGCTACACCTTC. It yields the protein CASSSNRVTDEGYTF.

CDR3 sequence reads: CASSLEQGAPGHF. DNA for the CDR3: TGTGCCAGCAGTTTAGAACAGGGGGCCCCCGGACATTTT. The J gene is TRBJ1-5, the V gene TRBV12-3 or TRBV12-4; 9 bases map to TRBD1. The CDR3 totals 13 residues. The ends lost 1 base at V and 16 bases at J; junction bases unmatched: 8.

Only one count was recorded for this clone. The rearrangement uses TRBV7-9 and TRBJ1-1; weak D call: TRBD1 (5 bases). Germline V gene data show CDR1 as SEHNR and CDR2 as FQNEAQ (reference sequence). The CDR3 totals 15 residues. The V end lost 2 bases, the J end lost 3 bases, and 13 bases lay between the germline ends. This CDR3 reads CASSLTRSTDTEAFF. In DNA form, the CDR3 reads TGTGCCAGCAGCTTAACCCGCTCGACAGACACTGAAGCTTTCTTT.

The chain joins TRBV12-3 or TRBV12-4 to TRBJ1-2, with 8 bases that match TRBD1. The CDR3 has 13 residues. The V and J ends lost 5 bases and 4 bases, in that order; junction bases with no gene match: 3. CDR3: CASSKQGGYGYTF. The CDR3 nucleotides read TGTGCCAGCAGTAAACAGGGGGGCTATGGCTACACCTTC.

This clone was seen a single time. This chain joins TRBV12-5 and TRBJ1-2; D remains ambiguous. From germline, CDR1 is LGHNT and CDR2 FRNRAP. This CDR3 has 15 amino acids. Trimming removed 6 bases at V and 4 bases at J, with 18 bases between. The CDR3 DNA reads TGTGCTAGTGGCGACACAGACTACTCGTTCTATGGCTACACCTTC. The encoded protein is CASGDTDYSFYGYTF. Drawing the rest from reference TRBV12-5 and TRBJ1-2, the complete variable domain is DARVTQTPRHKVTEMGQEVTMRCQPILGHNTVFWYRQTMMQGLELLAYFRNRAPLDDSGMPKDRFSAEMPDATLATLKIQPSEPRDSAVYFCASGDTDYSFYGYTFGSGTRLTVV.